This TCR beta chain was captured in a study of preoperative IRX-2 immunotherapy in early breast cancer (dated by TCRdb to the late 2010s). The treatment or condition label for this specimen denotes: preoperative locoregional IRX-2 cytokine immunotherapy. The samples were obtained from a phase Ib study that tested preoperative, locoregional IRX-2 cytokine immunotherapy meant to prime immune responses. The donors were early-stage breast cancer patients who were given IRX-2 prior to surgery. The CDR3 contains 13 residues, cysteine and phenylalanine counted. Kept here is only the CDR3 DNA, which spans 39 bases and is read in frame from base 1. CDR1 MNHEY and CDR2 SVGAGI are derived from the germline V gene. The junction carries 10 bases between V and J, which are trimmed by 0 bases and 8 bases respectively. The library was made by the immunoSEQ multiplex PCR assay. This immuneACCESS table, as held by TCRdb, lists in-frame sequences with V and J called but not all clones. Of the missing ones, under half trace to an unresolved V gene in checked studies; the others have no known cause. This sample gives more than 20,000 clones in total; about 87% of them show up just once. The top ten clonotypes cover 25% to 35% of the sample.

Worth noting for this clone: Its antigen target is currently unknown. Base qualities are missing; no much larger clone stands one base away.

The sequences come from tumor tissue, collected after IRX-2 immunotherapy. Recombination joined TRBV6-5 with TRBJ1-2; the best D guess is TRBD1, with 5 bases matching. This TCR derives from a human donor with breast cancer. The CDR3 sequence is CASSYSGGEGYTF. At the DNA level, the sequence is TGTGCCAGCAGTTACTCTGGGGGAGAAGGCTACACCTTC.